The text below deals with one T cell receptor beta chain. It has no known antigen specificity. No much larger clone is present one base from it, and per-base qualities are unavailable. Collaborating institutions collected whole blood in K2EDTA tubes following their own protocols. For TCRbeta analysis, collaborators shipped samples as frozen whole blood, isolated PBMCs, or DNA extracted from either of those sample types. TCRbeta CDR3 regions were amplified from genomic DNA using the immunoSEQ Assay, a bias-controlled multiplex PCR. In the authors' own workflow: Within the assay, amplification of reference gene primers was used to estimate how many nucleated cells each sample contained. To quantify the absolute abundance of each unique TCRbeta CDR3 rearrangement, sequence reads were collapsed and filtered. For each sample, productive Simpson clonality was calculated as the square root of Simpson's diversity index over productive rearrangements. Drawn from immuneACCESS, this table holds only the in-frame rearrangements with V and J called that TCRdb kept. Clones are partly lost; checked studies trace under half to an unresolved V gene and leave the rest unexplained. V, J and clone size derive from that table, while D and trimming were established from the DNA sequence. In this sample the table shows approximately 110,000 clones, around 84% of which occur a single time. The leading ten clones occupy about 2% of the sample.

The sample comes from a study of blood T cell repertoires in COVID-19 (dated by TCRdb to 2020 to 2022). With regard to the full study: Samples covering the acute and convalescent phases of COVID-19 were provided by collaborators in the United States, Italy and Spain. Where available, HLA class I and class II types were obtained from metadata supplied by the sample provider rather than from assay-based typing. Samples came from the ongoing ImmuneRACE study (first 160 participants) plus 1,254 subjects from 6 global collaborators. The sample metadata nearly always contained a de-identified subject ID, COVID-19 status, age in years and sex. The dataset comprised deeply sampled blood TCRbeta repertoires from subjects exposed to, actively infected with, or recovered from COVID-19. A freely available public database, intended as a resource for researchers studying the immune response to SARS-CoV-2, is where the repertoires were released. The material from the prospective study consisted of cDNA or gDNA derived from T cells, B-cell-depleted T cells, or PBMCs.

What the research found in general, with its limitations: The amount of clinical and demographic metadata varied by source and participant and was provided uncurated.

From the germline V gene, CDR1 is MDHEN and CDR2 is SYDVKM. Trimming takes 5 bases from V and 2 bases from J, and the germline ends sit 5 bases apart. There are 12 amino acids in the CDR3, from cysteine to phenylalanine inclusive. The kept DNA is CDR3 alone, 36 bases in frame from the first base. The V gene is TRBV28 and the J gene is TRBJ2-3; too little of a D gene remains to name it. Input material: peripheral blood. This TCR derives from a human donor in a cohort sampled during active COVID-19. At the DNA level, the sequence is TGTGCCAGCAGTGAGATCACAGATACGCAGTATTTT. Its protein reads: CASSEITDTQYF.